This T cell receptor beta chain originates from a study of cytomegalovirus exposure and HLA in healthy donors. The study ran its PCR with 60 Vbeta and 13 Jbeta primers. TCRdb's table, derived via immunoSEQ multiplex PCR, lists solely in-frame clones and lacks some. The table lists approximately 150,000 clones, 82% of them singletons. This sequence originates from a woman aged 60 to 75 in good health and CMV-seropositive. The sequenced sample consisted of PBMCs.

Here the CDR3 reads CATSERGGRWASGNYEQYF. CDR3 nucleotide sequence: TGTGCCACCTCCGAGAGGGGGGGGCGCTGGGCTAGCGGGAACTACGAGCAGTACTTC. This sequence joins TRBV7-9 and TRBJ2-5; 9 nucleotides agree with TRBD2. Gene TRBJ2-7 matches the end of the DNA better, so the J call may be wrong. In germline, CDR1 is SEHNR, CDR2 FQNEAQ (reference sequence). The CDR3 covers 19 residues.